Below, 6 T cell receptor beta chains from the same sample are listed, as sequenced in a study of shared clonotypes between healthy human individuals. The protocol was immunoSEQ multiplex PCR, while the TCRdb copy is restricted to in-frame clones and leaves out a portion. This sample has roughly 1.5 million clones, with under 99% found just once. The specimen was naive CD4+ T cells sorted from blood. Sample subset: CD45RA+ positively selected. The receptors come from a man aged 25-45 years in good health.

The genes are TRBV21-1 and TRBJ2-1; the D call TRBD1 from the table was never checked on the DNA. TRBV21-1 is assigned pseudogene status. This CDR3 spans 15 amino acids. DNA for the CDR3: TGTGCCAGCAGCACCGACAGGGGGTCCTACAATGAGCAGTTCTTC. It yields the protein CASSTDRGSYNEQFF.

CDR3 region: CATSGTIRAGANVLTF. The CDR3 nucleotides read TGTGCCACCAGCGGAACCATCCGGGCTGGGGCCAACGTCCTGACTTTC. The chain uses TRBV15 and TRBJ2-6; D is undetermined. Trimming took 5 bases from V and 2 from J, leaving 13 bases between them. Germline values: CDR1 LNHNV, CDR2 YYDKDF (reference sequence). This CDR3 region has 16 residues. Supplemented by reference TRBV15 and TRBJ2-6, the full variable domain reads DAMVIQNPRYQVTQFGKPVTLSCSQTLNHNVMYWYQQKSSQAPKLLFHYYDKDFNNEADTPDNFQSRRPNTSFCFLDIRSPGLGDTAMYLCATSGTIRAGANVLTFGAGSRLTVL.

V gene TRBV18 combines with J gene TRBJ2-1, with 7 positions matching TRBD2. The CDR3 has 14 residues. The V segment lost 2 bases and the J segment 6 bases; nucleotides outside the gene matches: 4. The germline V gene has CDR1 KGHSH and CDR2 LQKENI. This CDR3 reads CASSPVSGFNEQFF. The CDR3 nucleotides read TGTGCCAGCTCACCAGTTAGCGGGTTCAATGAGCAGTTCTTC.

The V call is TRBV5-4, the J call TRBJ1-2; possible D gene TRBD1, 5 bases. Trimming left V 2 bases short and J 9 bases short, with 23 bases between. The germline gives CDR1 SGHNT, CDR2 YYREEE (reference sequence). The CDR3 spans 16 residues. The CDR3 loop reads CASSFKGAHPLSSYTF. Here the CDR3 DNA reads TGTGCCAGCAGCTTTAAAGGGGCCCACCCCCTGAGTAGCTACACCTTC.

This rearrangement joins TRBV27 to TRBJ1-4; D is unresolved. CDR3 length: 14 residues. V dropped 7 bases and J dropped 2 bases, with 11 bases sitting between them. Germline lookup yields CDR1 MNHEY and CDR2 SMNVEV (reference sequence). This CDR3 reads CASKGLATNEKLFF. In DNA, the CDR3 is TGTGCCAGCAAGGGCTTGGCCACTAATGAAAAACTGTTTTTT.

The V call is TRBV10-1, the J call TRBJ2-1, with 10 positions matching TRBD2. The CDR3 covers 14 residues. Germline V gene lookup returns CDR1 WNHNN and CDR2 SYGVQD (reference sequence). The ends lost 5 bases at V and 5 bases at J; junction bases unmatched: 3. The CDR3 sequence: CASSITSGNNEQFF. CDR3 nucleotide sequence: TGCGCCAGCAGTATCACTAGCGGGAACAATGAGCAGTTCTTC.